The source of this TCR beta chain is a study of blood T cell repertoires in COVID-19. CDR3 length: 15 residues. The trim removed 4 bases at V and 8 bases at J, leaving 10 bases unmatched. The V gene's germline CDR1 is SQVTM and CDR2 ANQGSEA. How the authors handled the data: Estimation of nucleated cell counts relied on the amplification of reference gene primers. The protocol was immunoSEQ multiplex PCR, while the TCRdb copy is restricted to in-frame clones and leaves out a portion. That table is the source of V, J and clone size, and D and trimming were worked out from the DNA. The table has under 200,000 clones, 84% seen once.

This receptor was identified in a man between 25 and 39 years old with active or convalescent COVID-19. Sequencing used peripheral blood. The gene calls are TRBV29-1 and TRBJ1-4, with 10 bases matching TRBD1. The CDR3 reads CSVGGYGTGDEKLFF. CDR3 in DNA: TGCAGCGTTGGTGGATACGGGACAGGGGACGAAAAACTGTTTTTT.